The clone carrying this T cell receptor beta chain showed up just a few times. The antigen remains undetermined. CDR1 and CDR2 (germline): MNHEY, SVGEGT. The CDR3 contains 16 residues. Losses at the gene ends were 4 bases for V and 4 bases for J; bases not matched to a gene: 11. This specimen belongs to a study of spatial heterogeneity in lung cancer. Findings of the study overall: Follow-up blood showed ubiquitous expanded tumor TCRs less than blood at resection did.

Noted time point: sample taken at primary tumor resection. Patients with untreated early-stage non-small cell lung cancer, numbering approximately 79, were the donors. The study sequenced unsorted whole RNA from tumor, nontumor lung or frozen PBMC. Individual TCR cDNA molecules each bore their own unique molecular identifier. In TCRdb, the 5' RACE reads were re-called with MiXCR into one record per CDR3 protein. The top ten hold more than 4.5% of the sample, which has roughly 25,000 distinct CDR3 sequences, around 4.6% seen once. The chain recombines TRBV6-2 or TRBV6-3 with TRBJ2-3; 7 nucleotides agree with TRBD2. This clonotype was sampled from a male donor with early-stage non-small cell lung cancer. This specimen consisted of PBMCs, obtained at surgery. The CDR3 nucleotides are TGTGCCAGCAGTTTCTTTGGGGACTACCAATCAGATACGCAGTATTTT. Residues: CASSFFGDYQSDTQYF.